This passage covers 5 T cell receptor beta chains from one sample sequenced in a study of T-cell memory formation after mild COVID-19. TCRdb used MiXCR to reprocess the 5' RACE reads, holding one entry per CDR3 protein. The profile covers about 240,000 distinct CDR3 sequences, with 8% to 9.5% appearing a single time and roughly a fifth taken by the ten largest. The specimen sequenced was PBMCs or a T cell subset sorted from them (not recorded which). The source is a man aged 18-30 years who had mild COVID-19 (a few samples of this study predate the infection). Cell type and time point are not known.

This clonotype was seen more than once but under ten times. The genes are TRBV5-1 and TRBJ2-5, with 10 bases that match TRBD1. V was pared by 5 bases and J by 5 bases, with 6 bases of the junction left unmatched. The germline CDR1 and CDR2 sequences are SGHRS and YFSETQ. This CDR3 is built from 14 residues. The DNA of the CDR3 is TGCGCCAGCAGAACCGGGACAGGGGATGAGACCCAGTACTTC. Translation gives CASRTGTGDETQYF.

Written as DNA, the CDR3 is TGTGCCAGCAGCTTAGGGAGCGGAGTACCTACTGTCGAGCAGTACTTC. Protein product: CASSLGSGVPTVEQYF. The chain combines TRBV13 with TRBJ2-7; possibly TRBD2 for D (5 bases). Per the germline V gene, CDR1 is PRHDT and CDR2 is FYEKMQ (reference sequence). V lost 0 bases to trimming and J lost 6 bases, with 18 bases between them. CDR3 size: 16 residues.

Only a few counts were recorded for this clonotype. This chain links TRBV12-3 or TRBV12-4 with TRBJ2-2, with 7 positions matching TRBD2. The CDR3 loop spans 16 amino acids. V was clipped by 10 bases and J by 1 base; unmatched bases: 12. The CDR3 spells CAIERRGNRNTGELFF. CDR3 sequence (DNA): TGTGCCATAGAGAGGCGGGGGAATAGGAACACCGGGGAGCTGTTTTTT.

This clonotype was counted between two and nine times. This chain joins TRBV20-1 and TRBJ1-4, with D uncertain. The CDR3 consists of 11 residues. The V and J ends lost 0 bases and 8 bases respectively, with 4 bases between them. The germline V gene has CDR1 DFQATT and CDR2 SNEGSKA (reference sequence). The CDR3 sequence is CSARDIEKLFF. Written as DNA, the CDR3 is TGCAGTGCTAGAGATATCGAAAAACTGTTTTTT.

The DNA of the CDR3 is TGCAGCGTTGACATGGCGGGGATCACAGATACGCAGTATTTT. Protein product: CSVDMAGITDTQYF. The chain recombines TRBV29-1 with TRBJ2-3; perhaps TRBD2 as D (6 bases). This CDR3 spans 14 amino acids. CDR1 and CDR2 from the germline V gene are SQVTM and ANQGSEA. V was shortened by 3 bases and J by 2 bases, with 12 bases between the two germline ends.